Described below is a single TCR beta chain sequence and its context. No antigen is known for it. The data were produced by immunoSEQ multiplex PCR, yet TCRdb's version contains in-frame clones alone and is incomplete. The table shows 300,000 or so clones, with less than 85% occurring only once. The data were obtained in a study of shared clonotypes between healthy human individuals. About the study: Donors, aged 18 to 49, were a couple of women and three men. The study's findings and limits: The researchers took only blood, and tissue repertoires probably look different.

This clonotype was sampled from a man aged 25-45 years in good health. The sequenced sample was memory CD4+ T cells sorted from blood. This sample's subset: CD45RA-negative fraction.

The CDR3 DNA reads as TGTGCCTGGAGAGTAGCGGGAGGCTACGAGCAGTACTTC. It translates to CAWRVAGGYEQYF. The rearrangement links TRBV30 to TRBJ2-7; 10 nucleotides line up with TRBD2. CDR3 length equals 13 residues. In germline, CDR1 is GTSNPN, CDR2 SVGIG (reference sequence). V lost 3 bases, J lost 3 bases, and 2 bases stayed unmatched.